The clone carrying this TCR beta chain was detected once. The sample originates from a study of control samples from healthy donors and cancer patients. Repertoires were generated with immunoSEQ multiplex PCR, while TCRdb's copy carries only in-frame clones and drops some. This table has 130,000 to 150,000 clones, around 90% appearing once. V lost 4 bases to trimming and J lost 5 bases; unmatched junction nucleotides: 8. The CDR3 is 17 amino acids. From germline, CDR1 is SGDLS and CDR2 YYNGEE. This sequence originates from a man aged 25 to 40 in good health. The sequenced sample consisted of blood. The V call is TRBV9, the J call TRBJ1-6; 11 bases map to TRBD1. The CDR3 loop is CASSKRKGQGDNSPLHF. CDR3 coding DNA: TGTGCCAGCAGCAAACGAAAGGGACAGGGGGATAATTCACCCCTCCACTTT.